A single sample is the source of the 32 T cell receptor beta chains below, sequenced in a study of T cells in localized non-small cell lung cancer. Some clones are missing from TCRdb's copy, which holds only in-frame ones; the method was immunoSEQ multiplex PCR. The sample holds about 33,000 clones, about 90% seen once. Sequences were derived from peripheral blood, sampled before any cancer treatment. The source of these receptors is a female donor over 55 with stage I lung adenocarcinoma.

The V and J genes are TRBV7-9 and TRBJ2-2; D is ambiguous. This CDR3 comprises 15 residues. Germline V gene lookup returns CDR1 SEHNR and CDR2 FQNEAQ (reference sequence). V shed 0 bases and J shed 4 bases, with 9 bases lying between them. The CDR3 DNA sequence: TGTGCCAGCAGCTTAGCGGGGTCGGCCACCGGGGAGCTGTTTTTT. It specifies CASSLAGSATGELFF.

V is TRBV10-1 and J is TRBJ2-1; D uncertain. Germline V CDR1 and CDR2: WNHNN, SYGVQD (reference sequence). V gave up 2 bases and J gave up 13 bases, with 9 bases separating them. This CDR3 is 11 amino acids long. The CDR3 sequence: CASSEGRPQFF. CDR3 in DNA: TGCGCCAGCAGTGAGGGACGGCCTCAGTTCTTC.

This clone was detected once. The chain is built from TRBV6-6 and TRBJ2-7; maybe TRBD1 (6 bases). The CDR3 extends over 12 amino acids. Trimming took 6 bases from V and 4 from J, leaving 10 bases between them. CDR1 is MNHNY, CDR2 SVGAGI, per germline (reference sequence). The CDR3 DNA is TGTGCCAGCAGCACAGGGAGTTACGAGCAGTACTTC. This codes for CASSTGSYEQYF.

The chain combines TRBV4-3 with TRBJ1-6, with unresolved D. The germline CDR1 and CDR2 sequences are LGHNA and YSLEER. This CDR3 contains 17 residues. Trimming left V 1 base short and J 0 bases short, with 10 bases between. This CDR3 is CASSQVLGSSYNSPLHF. The CDR3 nucleotides read TGCGCCAGCAGCCAAGTACTAGGGAGCTCCTATAATTCACCCCTCCACTTT.

This rearrangement joins TRBV5-1 to TRBJ1-3; 7 nucleotides agree with TRBD1. J was trimmed by 7 bases and V by 4 bases; bases with no gene match: 8. Looked up from germline, CDR1 is SGHRS and CDR2 is YFSETQ. The CDR3 has 14 amino acids. CDR3 nucleotide sequence: TGCGCCAGCAGCCCGGGACTACAGGGGAACACCATATATTTT. Its protein product is CASSPGLQGNTIYF.

This rearrangement joins TRBV19 to TRBJ1-2; D not resolved. Looked up from germline, CDR1 is LNHDA and CDR2 is SQIVND (reference sequence). This CDR3 region has 15 residues. V shed 6 bases and J shed 5 bases, with 19 bases lying between them. This CDR3 is CASRSGGTAPYGYTF. The CDR3 DNA reads as TGTGCCAGTAGGTCGGGCGGAACGGCCCCGTATGGCTACACCTTC. The variable domain in full, with the rest retrieved from reference TRBV19 and TRBJ1-2, is DGGITQSPKYLFRKEGQNVTLSCEQNLNHDAMYWYRQDPGQGLRLIYYSQIVNDFQKGDIAEGYSVSREKKESFPLTVTSAQKNPTAFYLCASRSGGTAPYGYTFGSGTRLTVV.

The chain employs TRBV5-8 and TRBJ2-7; D is perhaps TRBD1 (5 bases). V was cut by 4 bases and J by 3 bases, with 11 bases left in between. Germline CDR1 is SGHTS and CDR2 is YDEGEE. CDR3 length equals 13 residues. The CDR3 sequence: CASSLGHLYEQYF. In DNA, the CDR3 is TGTGCCAGCAGCCTAGGACACCTCTACGAGCAGTACTTC.

CDR3 sequence (DNA): TGTGCCAGCTCACCCCTGATGAACACTGAAGCTTTCTTT. Its translation is CASSPLMNTEAFF. This rearrangement joins TRBV18 to TRBJ1-1; D is undetermined. With 3 bases removed from V and 0 bases from J, the gap between germline ends came to 5 bases. The germline V gene has CDR1 KGHSH and CDR2 LQKENI. This CDR3 contains 13 residues. Combining the CDR3 with reference TRBV18 and TRBJ1-1 gives the whole variable domain NAGVMQNPRHLVRRRGQEARLRCSPMKGHSHVYWYRQLPEEGLKFMVYLQKENIIDESGMPKERFSAEFPKEGPSILRIQQVVRGDSAAYFCASSPLMNTEAFFGQGTRLTVV.

The V and J genes are TRBV5-1 and TRBJ2-5; the D is unclear. This CDR3 contains 12 residues. The V end lost 3 bases, the J end lost 5 bases, and 8 bases lay between the germline ends. Germline values: CDR1 SGHRS, CDR2 YFSETQ. The CDR3 loop reads CASSSGAETQYF. Here the CDR3 DNA reads TGCGCCAGCAGCTCAGGAGCGGAGACCCAGTACTTC.

The chain recombines TRBV5-1 with TRBJ1-5; weak D call: TRBD1 (6 bases). V was clipped by 2 bases and J by 4 bases, with 13 bases between them. Germline-derived CDR1 and CDR2 are SGHRS and YFSETQ. The CDR3 extends over 15 amino acids. The CDR3 DNA reads as TGCGCCAGCAGCTTCTCGACAGGCGCTAATCAGCCCCAGCATTTT. It yields the protein CASSFSTGANQPQHF.

The chain couples TRBV19 to TRBJ1-1; unclear D gene. Trimming pared 3 bases from V and 7 bases from J, leaving 9 bases between. This CDR3 is built from 12 residues. Germline V gives CDR1 LNHDA, CDR2 SQIVND (reference sequence). The CDR3 DNA reads as TGTGCCAGTAGTATCGACGGGTTTGAAGCTTTCTTT. It codes for CASSIDGFEAFF.

The V call is TRBV19, the J call TRBJ2-2; 9 nucleotides line up with TRBD1. Germline lookup yields CDR1 LNHDA and CDR2 SQIVND (reference sequence). Trimming took 3 bases from V and 3 from J; bases not matched to a gene: 5. The CDR3 is 16 residues long. The CDR3 sequence: CASSMHTGGDTGELFF. The CDR3 DNA sequence: TGTGCCAGTAGTATGCATACAGGGGGCGACACCGGGGAGCTGTTTTTT.

The chain joins TRBV30 to TRBJ2-1, with D hard to call. CDR1 is GTSNPN, CDR2 SVGIG, per germline (reference sequence). The CDR3 consists of 14 residues. V was pared by 3 bases and J by 6 bases, with 15 bases between. CDR3 sequence: CAWRGSRVRNEQFF. The DNA of the CDR3 is TGTGCCTGGAGGGGCTCCCGCGTCCGCAATGAGCAGTTCTTC.

This chain links TRBV5-3 with TRBJ1-5; D unclear. TRBV5-3 is annotated as an ORF whose role is uncertain. Trimming removed 5 bases at V and 2 bases at J, with 17 bases between. This CDR3 contains 16 residues. The CDR3 DNA is TGTGCCAGAAGTATCCCCCCGGCCCCGGGCAATCAGCCCCAGCATTTT. Translating it yields CARSIPPAPGNQPQHF.

DNA of the CDR3: TGTGCCTGGAGTGTGGGGTCCTCCTACAATGAGCAGTTCTTC. Protein: CAWSVGSSYNEQFF. The V and J genes are TRBV30 and TRBJ2-1; no clear D. This CDR3 region has 14 residues. Deletions cut 0 bases from V and 0 bases from J, with 6 bases between. Per germline, CDR1 GTSNPN and CDR2 SVGIG (reference sequence).

This chain links TRBV21-1 with TRBJ2-7; the DNA was not used to check the table's D call, TRBD1. TRBV21-1 is annotated as a pseudogene. This CDR3 region has 15 residues. The CDR3 sequence is CASSKADPDRHEQYF. The CDR3 nucleotides read TGTGCCAGCAGCAAAGCGGACCCGGACAGGCACGAGCAGTACTTC.

Written as DNA, the CDR3 is TGCGCCAGCAGCACCCAGACAGGGGGCGTCGGCCTATTCGGGGAGACCCAGTACTTC. This translates into CASSTQTGGVGLFGETQYF. This rearrangement joins TRBV5-1 to TRBJ2-5; TRBD1 matches 10 bases. J gave up 5 bases and V 4 bases, and 20 bases lay outside the gene matches. The CDR3 is made up of 19 amino acids. CDR1 and CDR2 (germline): SGHRS, YFSETQ.

The chain has TRBV19 and TRBJ1-2, with D perhaps matching TRBD1 (6 bases). V was cut by 3 bases and J by 2 bases, with 13 bases left in between. Germline CDR1 and CDR2: LNHDA and SQIVND (reference sequence). The CDR3 is 15 residues long. The CDR3, as DNA: TGTGCCAGTAGTATCACGTCGGGGGCCAACTATGGCTACACCTTC. It encodes CASSITSGANYGYTF.

The gene calls are TRBV7-8 and TRBJ2-1; 10 bases are shared with TRBD1. The germline V gene has CDR1 SGHVS and CDR2 FQNEAQ. The CDR3 is made up of 15 amino acids. The V and J ends lost 4 bases and 7 bases, in that order; junction bases with no gene match: 7. CDR3 in amino acids: CASSSTGQGVNEQFF. DNA of the CDR3: TGTGCCAGCAGCTCAACCGGACAGGGGGTGAATGAGCAGTTCTTC.

V and J are TRBV5-1 and TRBJ2-1, with 9 positions matching TRBD1. Trimming removed 3 bases from V and 10 bases from J; junction bases left unmatched: 5. Germline V lookup: CDR1 SGHRS, CDR2 YFSETQ. The CDR3 loop spans 13 amino acids. CDR3: CASSSDRGVEQFF. CDR3 nucleotide sequence: TGCGCCAGCAGCTCGGACAGGGGAGTCGAGCAGTTCTTC.

This chain uses TRBV11-3 with TRBJ1-6; D is ambiguous. This CDR3 region has 13 residues. Trimming removed 1 base from V and 5 bases from J, with 3 bases in between. Germline CDR1 SGHNT, CDR2 YENEEA. CDR3 loop: CASSLVNNSPLHF. The CDR3 nucleotides are TGTGCCAGCAGCTTAGTCAATAATTCACCCCTCCACTTT.

This clone was seen more than once but under ten times. The V and J genes are TRBV9 and TRBJ2-7; D is perhaps TRBD1 (7 bases). Looked up from germline, CDR1 is SGDLS and CDR2 is YYNGEE. Deletions cut 4 bases from V and 4 bases from J, with 15 bases between. The CDR3 spans 14 residues. In nucleotides, the CDR3 is TGTGCCAGCAGCCCCATGCAGGGGGGATACGAGCAGTACTTC. Translating gives CASSPMQGGYEQYF.

The chain joins TRBV7-2 to TRBJ2-7; D is tentatively TRBD1 or TRBD2 (5 bases each). This CDR3 is 14 amino acids long. The V end lost 9 bases, the J end lost 1 base, and 16 bases lay between the germline ends. Germline CDR1 SGHTA, CDR2 FQGNSA. This CDR3 is CASIPGPQSYEQYF. The CDR3 DNA follows: TGTGCCAGTATACCGGGACCCCAATCCTACGAGCAGTACTTC.

The V and J genes are TRBV19 and TRBJ1-2; perhaps TRBD1 as D (5 bases). V lost 8 bases to trimming and J lost 4 bases, with 17 bases between them. This CDR3 contains 14 residues. Germline V gives CDR1 LNHDA, CDR2 SQIVND (reference sequence). As DNA, the CDR3 is TGTGCCAGTGGTAGTGGGACCTGGGGCTATGGCTACACCTTC. Translation gives CASGSGTWGYGYTF. The full variable domain, with the rest looked up from reference TRBV19 and TRBJ1-2, is DGGITQSPKYLFRKEGQNVTLSCEQNLNHDAMYWYRQDPGQGLRLIYYSQIVNDFQKGDIAEGYSVSREKKESFPLTVTSAQKNPTAFYLCASGSGTWGYGYTFGSGTRLTVV.

This clone was seen a handful of times. The chain couples TRBV4-1 to TRBJ1-2; D remains unclear. Trimming removed 2 bases at V and 8 bases at J, with 9 bases between. The CDR3 spans 12 residues. Germline V CDR1 and CDR2: MGHRA, YSYEKL. In nucleotides, the CDR3 is TGCGCCAGCAGCCAACCCCCCCAGGGCTACACCTTC. This sequence encodes CASSQPPQGYTF.

This sequence joins TRBV19 and TRBJ2-3; TRBD2 agrees at 11 bases. Trimming took 1 base from V and 3 from J; bases not matched to a gene: 3. The CDR3 totals 16 residues. The germline V gene has CDR1 LNHDA and CDR2 SQIVND (reference sequence). The CDR3 bases are TGTGCCAGTAGTATAGTAACTAGCGGGGGTACAGATACGCAGTATTTT. Translated: CASSIVTSGGTDTQYF.

V gene TRBV7-9 combines with J gene TRBJ1-4; 9 bases align to TRBD1. The CDR3 totals 16 residues. V dropped 6 bases and J dropped 8; count of bases not matched to a gene: 13. Germline V gene data show CDR1 as SEHNR and CDR2 as FQNEAQ (reference sequence). CDR3 sequence reads: CASSQPPGQGGEKLFF. In nucleotides, the CDR3 is TGTGCCAGCAGTCAACCCCCGGGACAGGGTGGCGAAAAACTGTTTTTT.

The J gene is TRBJ1-1, the V gene TRBV5-1, with D perhaps TRBD1 (5 bases). Germline assignment: CDR1 SGHRS and CDR2 YFSETQ. Trimming stripped 0 bases from V and 7 bases from J, with 16 bases between. This CDR3 is built from 15 residues. The CDR3 region is CASSLGGVFRGEAFF. DNA for the CDR3: TGCGCCAGCAGCTTGGGAGGGGTGTTTCGGGGTGAAGCTTTCTTT.

V usage is TRBV7-8 and J usage is TRBJ2-5; TRBD2 might be the D (6 bases). V lost 5 bases, J lost 4 bases, and 11 bases lay in between. This CDR3 is 13 amino acids long. The germline V gene has CDR1 SGHVS and CDR2 FQNEAQ. As DNA, the CDR3 is TGTGCCAGCAGCCGCGGGGTTGGAGAGACCCAGTACTTC. Translation gives CASSRGVGETQYF.

The rearrangement links TRBV11-3 to TRBJ1-4; 8 bases map to TRBD1. Trimming cost V 4 bases and J 8 bases; bases outside gene matches: 15. Germline lookup yields CDR1 SGHNT and CDR2 YENEEA. There are 17 residues in the CDR3. The CDR3 nucleotides are TGTGCCAGCAGCTCCGGAAGAGGGACAGGAAAAGAGGAAAAACTGTTTTTT. Amino acids: CASSSGRGTGKEEKLFF.

The chain employs TRBV6-6 and TRBJ1-1; 7 nucleotides agree with TRBD1. The V gene end was trimmed by 6 bases and the J gene end by 5 bases; junction bases not matched to a gene: 9. The CDR3 runs 14 residues. CDR1 MNHNY and CDR2 SVGAGI come from the germline V gene (reference sequence). CDR3 amino acids: CASRSRQGRTEAFF. As DNA, the CDR3 is TGTGCCAGCAGATCCCGACAGGGACGGACTGAAGCTTTCTTT.

The V call is TRBV14, the J call TRBJ1-6; D remains unclear. The CDR3 has 13 residues. The germline CDR1 and CDR2 sequences are SGHDN and FVKESK. V lost 2 bases, J lost 7 bases, and 6 bases lay in between. The CDR3 region has the DNA TGTGCCAGCAGCCAAATACGGAATTCACCCCTCCACTTT. Protein product: CASSQIRNSPLHF. Full variable domain (rest looked up from reference TRBV14 and TRBJ1-6): EAGVTQFPSHSVIEKGQTVTLRCDPISGHDNLYWYRRVMGKEIKFLLHFVKESKQDESGMPNNRFLAERTGGTYSTLKVQPAELEDSGVYFCASSQIRNSPLHFGNGTRLTVT.